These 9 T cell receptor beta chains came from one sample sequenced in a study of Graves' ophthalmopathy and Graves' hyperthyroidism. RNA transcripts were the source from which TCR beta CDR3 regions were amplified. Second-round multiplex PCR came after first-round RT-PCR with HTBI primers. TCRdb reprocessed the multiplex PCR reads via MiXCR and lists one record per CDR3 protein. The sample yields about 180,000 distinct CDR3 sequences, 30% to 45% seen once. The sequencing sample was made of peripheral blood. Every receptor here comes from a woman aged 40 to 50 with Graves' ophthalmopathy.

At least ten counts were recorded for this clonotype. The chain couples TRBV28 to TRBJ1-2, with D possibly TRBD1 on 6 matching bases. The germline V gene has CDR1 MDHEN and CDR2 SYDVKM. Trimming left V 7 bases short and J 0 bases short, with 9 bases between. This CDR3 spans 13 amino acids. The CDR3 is CASTDRTNYGYTF. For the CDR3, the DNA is TGTGCCAGCACGGACAGAACTAACTATGGCTACACCTTC.

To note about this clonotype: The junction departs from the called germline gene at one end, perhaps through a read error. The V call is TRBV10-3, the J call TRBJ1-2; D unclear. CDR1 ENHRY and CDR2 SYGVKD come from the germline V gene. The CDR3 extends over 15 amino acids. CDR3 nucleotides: TGTGCCACCAGTGACGTCGGAGGGCCTGAAATTGGCTACACCTTC. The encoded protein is CATSDVGGPEIGYTF.

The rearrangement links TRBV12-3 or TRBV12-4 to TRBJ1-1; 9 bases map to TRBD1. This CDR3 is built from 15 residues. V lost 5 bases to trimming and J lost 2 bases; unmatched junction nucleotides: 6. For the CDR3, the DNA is TGTGCCAGCAGTCAGAGGACAGGGGTAAACACTGAAGCTTTCTTT. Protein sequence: CASSQRTGVNTEAFF.

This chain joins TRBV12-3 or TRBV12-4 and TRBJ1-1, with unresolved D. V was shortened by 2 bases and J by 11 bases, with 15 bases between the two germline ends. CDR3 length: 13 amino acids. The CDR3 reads CASSLSARGSAFF. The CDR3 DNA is TGTGCCAGCAGTTTATCCGCTCGGGGATCGGCTTTCTTT.

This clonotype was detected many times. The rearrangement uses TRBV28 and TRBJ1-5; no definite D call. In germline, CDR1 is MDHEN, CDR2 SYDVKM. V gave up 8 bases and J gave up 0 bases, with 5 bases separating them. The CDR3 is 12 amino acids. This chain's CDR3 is CASRSSNQPQHF. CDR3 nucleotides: TGTGCCAGCCGCAGTAGCAATCAGCCCCAGCATTTT.

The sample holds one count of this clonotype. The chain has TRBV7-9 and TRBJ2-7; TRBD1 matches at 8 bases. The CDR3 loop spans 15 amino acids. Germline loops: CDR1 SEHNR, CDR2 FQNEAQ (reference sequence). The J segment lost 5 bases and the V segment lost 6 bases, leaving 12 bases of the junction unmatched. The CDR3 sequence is CASRAFDRGVNEQYF. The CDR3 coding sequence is TGTGCCAGCAGGGCTTTCGACAGGGGAGTCAACGAGCAGTACTTC.

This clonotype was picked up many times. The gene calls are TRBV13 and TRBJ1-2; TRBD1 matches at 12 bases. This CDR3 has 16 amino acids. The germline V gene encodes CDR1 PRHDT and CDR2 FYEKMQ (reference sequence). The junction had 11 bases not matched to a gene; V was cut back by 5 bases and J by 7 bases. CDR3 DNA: TGTGCCAGCAGCCCCCCCGCGGGACAGGGGGCTGGTGGCTACACCTTC. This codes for CASSPPAGQGAGGYTF.

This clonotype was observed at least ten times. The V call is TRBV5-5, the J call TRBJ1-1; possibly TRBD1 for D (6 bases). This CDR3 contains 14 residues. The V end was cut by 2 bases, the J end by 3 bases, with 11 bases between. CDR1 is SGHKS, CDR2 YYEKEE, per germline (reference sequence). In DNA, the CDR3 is TGTGCCAGCAGCTTCAACAGGGTCCACACTGAAGCTTTCTTT. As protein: CASSFNRVHTEAFF.

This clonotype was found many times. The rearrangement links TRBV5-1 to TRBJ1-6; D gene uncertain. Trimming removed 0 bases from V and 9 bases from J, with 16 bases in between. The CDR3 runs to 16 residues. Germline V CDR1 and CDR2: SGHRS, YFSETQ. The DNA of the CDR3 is TGCGCCAGCAGCTTGGGGATGAGGGAAGATGGTTCACCCCTCCACTTT. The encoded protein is CASSLGMREDGSPLHF. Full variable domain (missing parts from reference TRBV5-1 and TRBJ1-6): KAGVTQTPRYLIKTRGQQVTLSCSPISGHRSVSWYQQTPGQGLQFLFEYFSETQRNKGNFPGRFSGRQFSNSRSEMNVSTLELGDSALYLCASSLGMREDGSPLHFGNGTRLTVT.